This TCR beta chain was observed in a study of T cells in Graves' hyperthyroidism and ophthalmopathy. Points from the study as a whole: The authors' 13 V-J model separated ophthalmopathy from stable hyperthyroidism. Also found in blood were most expanded thyroid clonotypes above 0.001. Progression to ophthalmopathy was predicted a median of roughly 6.5 months early.

With respect to this clonotype: As yet, its antigen is unknown.

More than 9.5 ml fresh peripheral blood yielded the PBMCs. Germline V gene data show CDR1 as MNHGY and CDR2 as SVAAGI. The CDR3 contains 16 residues. Trimming left V 3 bases short and J 0 bases short, with 11 bases between. Researchers amplified the TCR beta CDR3 regions from RNA transcripts. First-round RT-PCR with HTBI primers amplified the TCR CDR3 region. TCRdb reprocessed the multiplex PCR reads via MiXCR and lists one record per CDR3 protein. The table includes 340,000 or so distinct CDR3 sequences, 21% detected once. Material for sequencing was blood. This sequence originates from a woman aged 45 to 65 with Graves' hyperthyroidism. The chain employs TRBV6-9 and TRBJ2-2, with D tentatively TRBD1 (6 bases). CDR3 coding DNA: TGTGCCAGCAGTTACTGGACAGAGACGAACACCGGGGAGCTGTTTTTT. Its translation: CASSYWTETNTGELFF.